This T cell receptor (beta chain) was captured by sequencing in a study of blood T cell repertoires in COVID-19. On the study more broadly: Whether acute or convalescent, the COVID-19 samples came from the United States, Italy and Spain.

Seattle's cohort entered during active infection and was followed longitudinally. The germline V gene has CDR1 MNHEY and CDR2 SVGAGI. The CDR3 length is 13 residues. V gave up 11 bases and J gave up 4 bases; unmatched junction bases: 9. Original processing methods: Scientists estimated how many nucleated cells there were by amplifying reference gene primers. The repertoire was sequenced with immunoSEQ multiplex PCR; TCRdb's copy has only in-frame clones and lacks some. For V, J and clone size, that table is used; D and trimming come from the DNA. Among 300,000 to 400,000 clones, around 86% were seen once, and the ten largest hold about 6.9%.

The sequencing input was peripheral blood. This receptor was identified in a woman in her forties or fifties with COVID-19, enrolled during active disease. This sequence joins TRBV6-5 and TRBJ1-2; 8 nucleotides agree with TRBD1. This chain's CDR3 is CACSTGGGYGYTF. The DNA of the CDR3 is TGTGCCTGCTCCACAGGGGGGGGCTATGGCTACACCTTC.